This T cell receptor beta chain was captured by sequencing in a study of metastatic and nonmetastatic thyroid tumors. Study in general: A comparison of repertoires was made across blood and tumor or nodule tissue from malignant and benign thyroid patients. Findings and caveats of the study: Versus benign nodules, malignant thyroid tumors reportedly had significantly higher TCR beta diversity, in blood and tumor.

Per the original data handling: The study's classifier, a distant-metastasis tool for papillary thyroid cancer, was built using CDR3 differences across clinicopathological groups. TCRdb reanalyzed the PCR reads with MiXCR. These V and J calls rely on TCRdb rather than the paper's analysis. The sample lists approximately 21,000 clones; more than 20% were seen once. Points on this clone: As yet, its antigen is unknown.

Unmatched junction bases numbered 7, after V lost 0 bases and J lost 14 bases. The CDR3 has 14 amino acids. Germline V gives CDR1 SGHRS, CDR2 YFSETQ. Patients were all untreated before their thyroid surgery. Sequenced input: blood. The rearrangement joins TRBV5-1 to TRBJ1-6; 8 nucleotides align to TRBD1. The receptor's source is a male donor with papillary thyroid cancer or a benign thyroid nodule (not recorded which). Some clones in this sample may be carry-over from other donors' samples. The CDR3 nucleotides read TGCGCCAGCAGCTTGGACCAGGGGGCGGGGACCCTCCACTTT. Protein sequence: CASSLDQGAGTLHF.